Each of the 27 T cell receptor beta chains below was sequenced from the same sample in a study of blood T cell repertoires in COVID-19 (dated by TCRdb to 2018 to 2020). The protocol used for the library was the immunoSEQ multiplex PCR assay. The immuneACCESS repertoire file appears here via TCRdb, limited to in-frame rearrangements. These files lack a portion of the clones; in checked studies, under half of the deficit traces to unresolved V genes, and the cause of the others is not known. This sample comprises under 95,000 clones, about 89% of them detected only once. The top ten hold 2.5% to 3% of the sample. Sample: peripheral blood. All receptors derive from a man in his fifties with COVID-19, enrolled during active disease.

The chain is built from TRBV27 and TRBJ2-3; 10 bases fit TRBD2. The ends lost 9 bases at V and 5 bases at J; junction bases unmatched: 5. Germline V gene lookup returns CDR1 MNHEY and CDR2 SMNVEV (reference sequence). This CDR3 has 13 residues. CDR3 nucleotide sequence: TGTGCCAGGTTACTAGCGGGAATAGATACGCAGTATTTT. Translation: CARLLAGIDTQYF.

The CDR3 coding sequence is TGTGCCAGCAGCTTGGTGGCAGACACTGAAGCTTTCTTT. It specifies CASSLVADTEAFF. The chain uses TRBV5-6 and TRBJ1-1; D gene unclear. This CDR3 spans 13 amino acids. Germline CDR1 reads SGHDT; CDR2 reads YYEEEE. V was shortened by 0 bases and J by 3 bases, with 6 bases between the two germline ends.

The V gene is TRBV5-1, the J gene TRBJ2-2; 8 bases align to TRBD2. This CDR3 has 16 amino acids. Germline lookup yields CDR1 SGHRS and CDR2 YFSETQ. V shed 4 bases, J shed 2 bases, and the junction held 7 bases outside the gene matches. The CDR3 sequence: CASSAVTSENTGELFF. CDR3 nucleotide sequence: TGCGCCAGCAGCGCCGTGACTAGCGAAAACACCGGGGAGCTGTTTTTT.

The gene calls are TRBV24-1 and TRBJ2-1; maybe TRBD1 (5 bases). The germline CDR1 and CDR2 sequences are KGHDR and SFDVKD. The ends were cut back, 2 bases at V and 4 bases at J, with 11 bases in the middle. The CDR3 consists of 15 residues. The CDR3 region has the DNA TGTGCCACCAGTGATTCGTTAGACAGTTACAATGAGCAGTTCTTC. Translating gives CATSDSLDSYNEQFF.

The chain employs TRBV4-2 and TRBJ1-1; TRBD1 matches 8 bases. The CDR3 runs to 15 residues. CDR1 and CDR2 from the germline V gene are LGHNA and YNFKEQ. J lost 2 bases, V lost 5 bases, and 7 bases had no gene match. The CDR3 spells CASSNQDRANTEAFF. Written as DNA, the CDR3 is TGTGCCAGCAGCAACCAGGACAGGGCAAACACTGAAGCTTTCTTT.

The chain has TRBV15 and TRBJ2-1; 14 bases agree with TRBD2. Germline V gene sequence: CDR1 LNHNV, CDR2 YYDKDF (reference sequence). The CDR3 is 18 residues long. With 1 base clipped from V and 1 base from J, the junction kept 3 bases outside the gene matches. The CDR3 bases are TGTGCCACCAGCAGAGGACTAGCGGGAGGGAATTCCTACAATGAGCAGTTCTTC. Its translation: CATSRGLAGGNSYNEQFF.

The CDR3 DNA reads as TGCGCCAGCAGCCCTTGGCCGGGCGAGCAGTACTTC. Translating gives CASSPWPGEQYF. The V call is TRBV5-1, the J call TRBJ2-7; D is unclear. The CDR3 spans 12 residues. Looked up from germline, CDR1 is SGHRS and CDR2 is YFSETQ. Trimming removed 4 bases at V and 6 bases at J, with 11 bases between.

The table lists this clone with a count of one. The V call is TRBV19, the J call TRBJ1-5, with D uncertain. Trimming removed 8 bases from V and 1 base from J, with 12 bases in between. In germline, CDR1 is LNHDA, CDR2 SQIVND (reference sequence). The CDR3 spans 14 residues. This chain's CDR3 is CASGIGNSNQPQHF. For the CDR3, the DNA is TGTGCCAGTGGAATCGGGAACAGCAATCAGCCCCAGCATTTT. The complete variable domain, with remaining parts taken from reference TRBV19 and TRBJ1-5, reads DGGITQSPKYLFRKEGQNVTLSCEQNLNHDAMYWYRQDPGQGLRLIYYSQIVNDFQKGDIAEGYSVSREKKESFPLTVTSAQKNPTAFYLCASGIGNSNQPQHFGDGTRLSIL.

The table lists this clone with a count of one. The chain combines TRBV5-1 with TRBJ2-5, with D possibly matching TRBD1 (6 bases). Trimming pared 2 bases from V and 5 bases from J, leaving 10 bases between. CDR1 is SGHRS and CDR2 is YFSETQ in the germline V gene. The length of the CDR3 is 13 residues. For the CDR3, the DNA is TGCGCCAGCAGCTTCCAGGGGTTGGAGACCCAGTACTTC. Encoded protein: CASSFQGLETQYF.

The chain employs TRBV6-5 and TRBJ2-7; D is perhaps TRBD1 (5 bases). V was clipped by 8 bases and J by 3 bases, with 8 bases between them. Germline values: CDR1 MNHEY, CDR2 SVGAGI. CDR3 length: 11 residues. In DNA form, the CDR3 reads TGTGCCAGCGGCGACAGCTACGAGCAGTACTTC. Its protein product is CASGDSYEQYF.

The chain is built from TRBV7-2 and TRBJ2-7, with D unclear. The CDR3 spans 12 residues. Germline V CDR1 and CDR2: SGHTA, FQGNSA. V gave up 1 base and J gave up 9 bases, with 10 bases separating them. The chain's CDR3 is CASSLGTLWQYF. CDR3 coding DNA: TGTGCCAGCAGCTTAGGAACTTTATGGCAGTACTTC.

The chain recombines TRBV7-9 with TRBJ1-4; D is possibly TRBD1 (5 bases). CDR3 size: 13 residues. V lost 3 bases and J 8 bases, leaving 10 bases between the germline ends. Germline CDR1 SEHNR, CDR2 FQNEAQ (reference sequence). For the CDR3, the DNA is TGTGCCAGCAGCTTTTCGCAGGGAGAAAAACTGTTTTTT. Protein sequence: CASSFSQGEKLFF.

This clone was recorded only once. V and J are TRBV7-3 and TRBJ2-2, with TRBD1 matching over 10 bases. The J segment lost 6 bases and the V segment lost 4 bases, leaving 5 bases of the junction unmatched. Germline V gene sequence: CDR1 SGHTA, CDR2 FQGTGA. There are 15 residues in the CDR3. This CDR3 is CASSSGTGDSGELFF. Written as DNA, the CDR3 is TGTGCCAGCAGCTCCGGGACAGGGGATTCCGGGGAGCTGTTTTTT. Together with reference TRBV7-3 and TRBJ2-2, the CDR3 gives the full variable domain: GAGVSQTPSNKVTEKGKYVELRCDPISGHTALYWYRQSLGQGPEFLIYFQGTGAADDSGLPNDRFFAVRPEGSVSTLKIQRTERGDSAVYLCASSSGTGDSGELFFGEGSRLTVL.

This clone was counted a single time. The rearrangement uses TRBV6-1 and TRBJ1-3; 7 bases map to TRBD1. This CDR3 is built from 16 residues. V shed 3 bases and J 1 base; nucleotides not matched to a gene: 6. In germline, CDR1 is MNHNS, CDR2 SASEGT. The CDR3 DNA is TGTGCCAGCAGTGATACAGGGGTCGATTCTGGAAACACCATATATTTT. Translated: CASSDTGVDSGNTIYF.

The chain employs TRBV6-5 and TRBJ2-1; 12 positions agree with TRBD2. This CDR3 region has 15 residues. J lost 4 bases, V lost 6 bases, and 4 bases had no gene match. CDR1 and CDR2 from the germline V gene are MNHEY and SVGAGI. The CDR3 is CASSPGTSGYNEQFF. The DNA for the CDR3 is TGTGCCAGCAGCCCCGGGACTAGCGGGTACAATGAGCAGTTCTTC.

The chain combines TRBV30 with TRBJ2-7, with 14 bases matching TRBD2. Trimming at V came to 6 bases and at J to 12 bases, leaving 13 bases not matched to a gene. Germline lookup yields CDR1 GTSNPN and CDR2 SVGIG (reference sequence). The CDR3 consists of 14 residues. The CDR3 reads CACRPRLAGGSPYV. The CDR3 nucleotides read TGTGCCTGCAGACCAAGACTAGCGGGAGGGTCGCCGTACGTC.

The V call is TRBV7-9, the J call TRBJ2-3; 7 bases agree with TRBD2. The CDR3 spans 13 residues. V was clipped by 5 bases and J by 6 bases; unmatched bases: 5. Germline V CDR1 and CDR2: SEHNR, FQNEAQ (reference sequence). This chain's CDR3 is CASSVGRLDTQYF. The DNA of the CDR3 is TGTGCCAGCAGCGTCGGGAGGCTGGATACGCAGTATTTT. The full variable domain, completed using reference TRBV7-9 and TRBJ2-3, is DTGVSQNPRHKITKRGQNVTFRCDPISEHNRLYWYRQTLGQGPEFLTYFQNEAQLEKSRLLSDRFSAERPKGSFSTLEIQRTEQGDSAMYLCASSVGRLDTQYFGPGTRLTVL.

The rearrangement joins TRBV2 to TRBJ1-6, with 11 nucleotides matching TRBD1. The trim removed 6 bases at V and 9 bases at J, leaving 10 bases unmatched. The CDR3 is 16 amino acids. Germline loops: CDR1 SNHLY, CDR2 FYNNEI. The CDR3 DNA sequence: TGTGCCAGCAGCGGACAGGGGGCGCCGGGAGTTTCACCCCTCCACTTT. Amino acids: CASSGQGAPGVSPLHF.

The V and J genes are TRBV28 and TRBJ1-1, with TRBD1 matching 8 bases. The CDR3 length is 15 residues. Germline CDR1 reads MDHEN; CDR2 reads SYDVKM. J gave up 4 bases and V 4 bases, and 8 bases lay outside the gene matches. The CDR3 region has the DNA TGTGCCAGCAGTTCAGGGGGCCTAATGGGCACTGAAGCTTTCTTT. Its protein is CASSSGGLMGTEAFF.

V usage is TRBV7-2 and J usage is TRBJ2-7; 8 bases are shared with TRBD1. This CDR3 spans 14 amino acids. The V segment lost 4 bases and the J segment 2 bases; nucleotides outside the gene matches: 4. In germline, CDR1 is SGHTA, CDR2 FQGNSA. CDR3 sequence (DNA): TGTGCCAGCAGCTCTGGACAGGGACCCTACGAGCAGTACTTC. As protein: CASSSGQGPYEQYF. The variable domain in full, completed from reference TRBV7-2 and TRBJ2-7, reads GAGVSQSPSNKVTEKGKDVELRCDPISGHTALYWYRQSLGQGLEFLIYFQGNSAPDKSGLPSDRFSAERTGGSVSTLTIQRTQQEDSAVYLCASSSGQGPYEQYFGPGTRLTVT.

The chain couples TRBV9 to TRBJ2-2; D is unclear. There are 14 residues in the CDR3. Trimming pared 0 bases from V and 6 bases from J, leaving 9 bases between. Germline V gene data show CDR1 as SGDLS and CDR2 as YYNGEE. The CDR3 here is CASSVGAMAGELFF. In nucleotides, the CDR3 is TGTGCCAGCAGCGTAGGCGCGATGGCCGGGGAGCTGTTTTTT.

The rearrangement links TRBV4-1 to TRBJ2-3; D may be TRBD2 (6 bases). The length of the CDR3 is 15 residues. Deletions cut 4 bases from V and 1 base from J, with 12 bases between. CDR1 is MGHRA, CDR2 YSYEKL, per germline. The DNA of the CDR3 is TGCGCCAGCAGCCGCCTCCCGGGAGGCACAGATACGCAGTATTTT. Amino acids: CASSRLPGGTDTQYF.

The V gene is TRBV29-1, the J gene TRBJ2-1; 12 positions agree with TRBD2. The CDR3 extends over 15 amino acids. Germline V gene data show CDR1 as SQVTM and CDR2 as ANQGSEA. V dropped 6 bases and J dropped 7; count of bases not matched to a gene: 10. CDR3 in DNA: TGCAGCGTATCTGTGGGACTAGCGGGCCTTAATGAGCAGTTCTTC. Protein product: CSVSVGLAGLNEQFF.

This chain connects TRBV19 to TRBJ2-7; D possibly corresponds to TRBD1 (5 bases). The germline gives CDR1 LNHDA, CDR2 SQIVND (reference sequence). V was shortened by 5 bases and J by 5 bases, with 25 bases between the two germline ends. CDR3 size: 17 residues. This chain's CDR3 is CASSSNRYNYEADEQYF. In nucleotides, the CDR3 is TGTGCCAGTAGTTCCAACAGGTATAATTATGAGGCGGACGAGCAGTACTTC. The full variable domain, in which reference TRBV19 and TRBJ2-7 provide the parts outside the CDR3, is DGGITQSPKYLFRKEGQNVTLSCEQNLNHDAMYWYRQDPGQGLRLIYYSQIVNDFQKGDIAEGYSVSREKKESFPLTVTSAQKNPTAFYLCASSSNRYNYEADEQYFGPGTRLTVT.

The chain is built from TRBV6-6 and TRBJ2-3, with 8 bases identical to TRBD1. With V trimmed by 5 bases and J by 1 base, 2 bases remained unmatched. This CDR3 has 14 amino acids. The germline V gene has CDR1 MNHNY and CDR2 SVGAGI (reference sequence). The CDR3 nucleotides read TGTGCCAGCAGTCCAGGGGGCGGCACAGATACGCAGTATTTT. It encodes CASSPGGGTDTQYF.

This chain connects TRBV18 to TRBJ2-7; 9 bases are shared with TRBD1. The V segment lost 4 bases and the J segment 7 bases; nucleotides outside the gene matches: 5. The CDR3 runs 13 residues. Germline values: CDR1 KGHSH, CDR2 LQKENI. CDR3 sequence (DNA): TGTGCCAGCTCACGGGACAGGGAGCCTGAGCAGTACGTC. Protein: CASSRDREPEQYV.

The chain uses TRBV19 and TRBJ2-1; TRBD1 aligns across 10 bases. The germline gives CDR1 LNHDA, CDR2 SQIVND (reference sequence). V dropped 3 bases and J dropped 8; count of bases not matched to a gene: 7. This CDR3 is built from 15 residues. The CDR3 protein is CASSMGDRGRDEQFF. CDR3 bases: TGTGCCAGTAGTATGGGGGACAGGGGCAGGGATGAGCAGTTCTTC.